This T cell receptor (beta chain) was identified during a study of cytomegalovirus exposure and HLA in healthy donors (dated by TCRdb to the late 2010s). General notes on the study: In an earlier analysis of 587 of the donors, approximately 260 Gb of sequence data and 90 million to 130 million unique TCR beta sequences from about 190 million T cells were reported. Approximately 300 gigabases of sequencing data and approximately 92 million unique TCR sequences made up an early release that covered roughly 670 HLA-typed donors. Among the roughly 390 genotyped donors, approximately 82% belonged to the genetic ancestry cluster associated with self-reported Caucasian donors. The aim of the study was to test whether cataloging public T cell receptors could identify signatures of past pathogen exposure. The study profiled the T cell repertoires of about 720 subjects by immunosequencing and related them to cytomegalovirus serostatus. A separate validation cohort of 100 to 150 different subjects was used in addition to the roughly 670-subject first cohort. To predict cytomegalovirus infection status, the study combined high-throughput TCR immunosequencing, statistical association of individual TCRs with disease status, and machine learning. A later analysis re-analyzed previously published TCR beta repertoires from 550 to 700 donors and added high-resolution HLA genotyping to study TCR occurrence patterns. The later analysis used no new phenotypic data to find candidate immune exposures, relying instead on TCR beta sequences and their occurrence across donors. To decide whether each TCR beta V gene segment behaved as functional or pseudogenic, an earlier analysis of some 600 of the donors relied on high-throughput TCR beta sequencing. Donor age, sex, ethnicity and CMV serostatus were compiled alongside the repertoire data. In a later genetic analysis, genome-wide SNP genotypes for about three fifths of the 666 donors were used, and that subset was treated as a discovery cohort. Every discovery cohort repertoire had been produced on one sequencing platform. Class I and class II HLA loci were covered by the typing at four-digit resolution. Typing coverage differed by locus: A, B, C, DRB1 and DQB1 were typed in roughly 620-640 donors, DQA1 in 500 to 550, DPA1 in over 600, and DPB1 in approximately 450. A handful of DR-DQ haplotypes were handled as single units for association and clustering because linkage in the cohort was strong. On average, around 230,000 unique TCR beta nucleotide sequences were sequenced per donor among some 430 genotyped donors of the cohort, with roughly 18% of those sequences being non-productive. Study-wide findings and limitations: Linkage disequilibrium might explain the correlated functional status among segregating V segments, but an unknown experimental factor could not be ruled out. In a later analysis, the rate of TCR association differed among HLA loci, with DRB1 alleles having the most associated TCRs and HLA-C alleles having the fewest. Strong co-occurrence of HLA alleles, especially DR and DQ, made assigning TCR associations to individual alleles difficult. Most TCR sequences were seen in very few donors, while some public TCRs were found in many individuals. In a later analysis, most CMV-associated TCR beta chains were found to appear HLA-restricted, with HLA associations seemingly driven largely by CMV exposure. The classifier was reported to diagnose cytomegalovirus status with high specificity and sensitivity in both the original cohort and the validation cohort. A further reported finding was that TCR beta sequences accurately predicted the HLA-A and HLA-B alleles for most subjects in the first cohort. Specific HLA alleles were associated with some 15,000 TCR beta sequences at a false discovery rate of 0.05 in a later analysis. According to a later genetic analysis, donors in an Asian-associated ancestry cluster had fewer N-insertions in productive TCRs than the approximately 670-donor mean. Because counts were too low, about 15 rarely observed V segments, including chromosome 9 orphons, were left out of the earlier analysis of a few hundred of the donors. Because HLA typing was missing for some donors at each locus, association tests included only the typed subset. In vitro tests confirmed that a few of the cytomegalovirus-associated TCR beta chains recognize cytomegalovirus antigens. The sequencing pipeline was judged likely to have produced a cluster of highly shared sequence variants as a technical artifact. In an earlier analysis of some 500 of the donors, most TCR beta V segments appeared in productive rearrangements about 90% or about 30% of the time, broadly matching IMGT annotations. It was suggested by the authors that the approach could potentially be generalized to other disease states and immunological phenotypes. According to a later analysis, parvovirus B19, influenza, CMV and Epstein-Barr virus appeared linked to several top co-occurrence clusters. In a later analysis, HLA-associated TCR beta chains were found to be more clonally expanded and to have lower generation probabilities than equally common non-associated chains. The 87-base-pair reads could not distinguish some IMGT-functional V segments, including TRBV6-2 and TRBV6-3, so those segments were excluded. Sequencing depth was assumed to be roughly uniform across donors in the presence/absence analyses, though that assumption may not hold. In this cohort, only TCR beta chains were sequenced, and detectable features were limited by the absence of alpha or paired-chain data. The study gave a list of around 170 TCR beta chains associated with cytomegalovirus. For the cohort, immune exposure information was limited to CMV serostatus. An association between a missense DCLRE1C variant and V-gene and J-gene trimming of TCR beta chains was found in a later genetic analysis and replicated in an independent cohort.

The cohort was made up of 666 healthy bone marrow donors. Cohort members were all nominally healthy when sampled, although unrecorded immune exposures were likely present. The donor tested CMV seropositive and was one of the 289 seropositive cohort members. A peripheral blood sample was collected from each donor, and TCR beta sequencing was performed on peripheral blood mononuclear cells. The Qiagen DNeasy Blood Extraction Kit was used to extract genomic DNA from the blood cell samples. Libraries were made using the immunoSEQ multiplex PCR assay. For the multiplex PCR, a mixture combining 60 forward primers for TCR Vbeta segments and 13 reverse primers for TCR Jbeta segments was used. The CDR3 region of rearranged TCR beta genes was amplified from genomic DNA by a multiplex PCR assay. The amplified TCR beta libraries were sequenced on the Illumina HiSeq System as 87-base-pair reads. Per the original workflow: A later analysis counted 75 million to 100 million unique TCR beta chains across the 690 or so repertoires, and 9.5 million to 11 million of these chains were shared by at least two donors. Raw reads were error-corrected and collapsed into unique sequences by a nearest-neighbor algorithm in which closely related sequences were merged to remove PCR and sequencing errors. Alignment of CDR3 sequences to IMGT reference sequences was used to assign V, D and J gene segments. For a sequence to be retained, at least a six-nucleotide match to both a V gene segment and a J gene segment was required. Rearrangements were classified as productive when the CDR3 lacked stop codons and remained in frame with V and J, and all other rearrangements were classified as non-productive. CDR3 was defined by IMGT convention, running from the second conserved V-encoded cysteine to the conserved J-encoded phenylalanine. The earlier analysis of about 590 of the donors excluded sequences that lacked an unambiguous match to a single V gene segment. An earlier analysis of some 610 of the donors called V segments functional above 56.7% productive rearrangements and segregating when the between-donor standard deviation exceeded 5%. A statistical classification framework was built to diagnose cytomegalovirus status from the catalog of TCR beta chain sequences. A later analysis assigned V and J genes by comparing TCR nucleotide sequences with IMGT/GENE-DB human TR gene sequences. The TCRdist pipeline was used in a later analysis to assign CDR3 sequences and most-parsimonious VDJ recombination scenarios. In a later analysis, every TCR beta chain was defined by the combination of its CDR3 amino acid sequence and its V-gene family, and reads without a unique V-gene family were dropped. As a way to deal with suspected cross-contamination and a sequencing artifact, a later analysis dropped more than 500 nucleotide sequences that were highly shared and had low generation probability. In a later analysis, a clonal expansion index for each public chain was calculated from normalized within-repertoire ranks of inferred template counts. Generation probabilities in a later analysis came from a VDJ recombination model fitted to out-of-frame rearrangements, and those results were checked against IGoR. In a later analysis, hypergeometric tests were used to score TCR-TCR, TCR-HLA and TCR-CMV co-occurrence, with a repertoire-size bias correction applied to TCR pairs. To estimate false discovery rates, a later analysis permuted the HLA or CMV assignments 20 times. In a later analysis, co-occurring TCRs were grouped using DBSCAN, and TCRdist sequence similarity was added for clustering within HLA-allele-positive subsets. Repertoires with fewer than 30,000 or more than 120,000 public chains, plus five repertoires with anomalous nucleotide sharing, were excluded from co-occurrence clustering. The immuneACCESS repertoire file appears here via TCRdb, limited to in-frame rearrangements. These files lack a portion of the clones; in checked studies, under half of the deficit traces to unresolved V genes, and the cause of the others is not known. The DNA gave D and trimming, while V, J and clone size come from that table. This sample gives about 170,000 clones in total; almost 85% of them show up just once. The ten largest clones take up 4.8% of the sample.

For this clone: This receptor's antigen is unknown. One base away there is no much larger clone; base qualities are not given.

Measured from the cysteine to the phenylalanine, the CDR3 is 12 residues long. Only the CDR3 DNA stays, 36 bases, in frame from base 1. For CDR1 and CDR2, the germline V gene lists SQVTM and ANQGSEA. V was cut back by 6 bases and J by 2 bases, leaving a gap of 10 bases between them. Sequencing input: PBMCs. Recombination connected TRBV29-1 to TRBJ1-1; a tentative D call is TRBD1 (6 bases match). The receptor was isolated from a girl aged 5 to 17 in good health and CMV-seropositive. The sequenced DNA: TGCAGCGTCCGGGACACCAACACTGAAGCTTTCTTT. Its amino acids are CSVRDTNTEAFF.